These T cell receptor beta chains were read from a single sample in a study of blood T cells in healthy people across ages. MiXCR was run by TCRdb on the 5' RACE reads, yielding one entry per CDR3 protein. The sample lists around 940,000 distinct CDR3 sequences, around 54% occurring once. The specimen was blood. The origin of the receptors is a woman in her sixties in good health. Both conserved end residues are part of each CDR3. A D gene is named only where the DNA matches it firmly. Only part of the rows carry a size: once, few, many, or a class if the clone is expanded.

clone size	D gene	V gene	CDR3 length	CDR3 protein
.	.	TRBV4-1	13	CASSQVASGELFF
.	.	TRBV4-1	12	CASSHQGSEQFF
few	.	TRBV24-1	14	CATSDSTLPGELFF
.	.	TRBV5-6	15	CASSVRDVGGETQYF
.	.	TRBV11-2	16	CASSLNTRPKLETQYF
.	TRBD2	TRBV12-3/TRBV12-4	16	CASSSARLATYNEQFF
few	.	TRBV6-6	15	CASSQLQTDNQPQHF
.	.	TRBV12-3/TRBV12-4	15	CASRPLGILNTEAFF
.	TRBD2	TRBV7-8	17	CASSLLRTSGRSGELFF
many	.	TRBV12-3/TRBV12-4	14	CASSFGGANYGYTF
many	.	TRBV4-2	14	CASSQDWRQETQYF
.	.	TRBV10-3	13	CAISEPLGVEAFF
.	TRBD2	TRBV29-1	14	CSVERAGNTGELFF
.	.	TRBV4-2	17	CASSQSGGGAEYNEQFF
many	.	TRBV7-2	16	CASSLAVWRVQETQYF
few	.	TRBV6-5	11	CASNSGQGYTF
.	.	TRBV12-3/TRBV12-4	12	CASRGRVGEQFF
.	.	TRBV5-1	12	CASIGLNTEAFF
once	TRBD1	TRBV6-2/TRBV6-3	16	CASSEGGQGNVYGYTF
.	.	TRBV7-3	15	CASSEMPGNNSPLHF
.	TRBD2	TRBV4-1	15	CASSQGAGVIQTQYF
.	TRBD2	TRBV7-3	14	CASGVSGGPYEQYF
few	.	TRBV11-2	12	CASSLHDTEAFF